This TCR beta chain was recovered during a study of blood T cell repertoires in COVID-19 (dated by TCRdb to the early 2020s). A note on the overall study: Samples from collaborators originated in the United States, Italy and Spain and spanned both the acute and convalescent phases of COVID-19. The material from the prospective study consisted of cDNA or gDNA derived from T cells, B-cell-depleted T cells, or PBMCs. The dataset comprised deeply sampled blood TCRbeta repertoires from subjects exposed to, actively infected with, or recovered from COVID-19. A freely available public database, intended as a resource for researchers studying the immune response to SARS-CoV-2, is where the repertoires were released. Samples came from the ongoing ImmuneRACE study (first 160 participants) plus 1,254 subjects from 6 global collaborators. Nearly every sample came with metadata listing a de-identified subject ID, COVID-19 status, age in years and sex. HLA class I and class II types, where available, came from metadata supplied by the sample provider rather than from assay-based typing. Overall study outcomes, separate from this receptor: Clinical and demographic metadata were provided uncurated, with the amount varying by source and participant.

A word on this clone: No antigen is known for it. Base qualities are not at hand, and no much larger clone is one base apart.

From a lookup of the germline V gene (reference sequence), CDR1 and CDR2 are MNHEY and SMNVEV. After removal of 3 bases from V and 5 bases from J, the junction retains 5 bases not matched to a gene. The CDR3 contains 16 residues, cysteine and phenylalanine counted. Only CDR3 DNA remains: 48 bases, in frame from the first base. Collaborating institutions collected whole blood in K2EDTA tubes following their own protocols. For TCRbeta analysis, collaborator samples were shipped as frozen whole blood, as isolated PBMCs, or as DNA extracted from either sample type. The immunoSEQ Assay, a bias-controlled multiplex PCR, was used to amplify TCRbeta CDR3 regions from genomic DNA. Processing in the source paper ran as follows. The number of nucleated cells in each sample was estimated by amplification of reference gene primers within the assay. Sequence reads were collapsed and filtered to measure the absolute abundance of every unique TCRbeta CDR3 rearrangement. For each sample, productive Simpson clonality was calculated as the square root of Simpson's diversity index across productive rearrangements. This immuneACCESS table, as held by TCRdb, lists in-frame sequences with V and J called but not all clones. Of the missing ones, under half trace to an unresolved V gene in checked studies; the others have no known cause. V and J calls and clone size are those listed in that table; D and trimming were worked out from the DNA. For this sample the table gives roughly 35,000 clones, of which around 87% were detected only once. The ten largest clones take up 35% to 55% of the sample.

Sample: peripheral blood. This sequence was found in a human donor in a cohort sampled during active COVID-19. The receptor chain draws on TRBV27 and TRBJ2-5, with TRBD2 identical over 14 junction bases. The DNA reads TGTGCCAGCAGTTTCGGGACTAGCGGGGGTCGGGAGACCCAGTACTTC. Translated, it gives CASSFGTSGGRETQYF.